These T cell receptor beta chains were read from a single sample in a study of T cell responses to AZD1222 COVID-19 vaccine. Sequenced by immunoSEQ multiplex PCR; TCRdb stores in-frame clones only, minus some. The sample shows about 160,000 clones, roughly nine tenths of them seen only once. Specimen: peripheral blood, collected on day 0 of AZD1222 vaccination. Receptors originate from an adult in good health. Each CDR3 is given with its conserved first and last residue. Each record gives: D gene, clone size, V gene, J gene, CDR3 DNA, CDR3 protein. A D gene is named only where the DNA matches it firmly. The size field is filled for only some rows; it gives once, few, many or a size class.

-	-	TRBV14	TRBJ2-2	TGTGCCAGCAGCCTGACGAGGCTTGGTGGGGAGCTGTTTTTT	CASSLTRLGGELFF
-	-	TRBV5-8	TRBJ2-7	TGTGCCAGCAGCTTACTACTTATCTACCACGAGCAGTACTTC	CASSLLLIYHEQYF
-	-	TRBV30	TRBJ1-1	TGTGCCTGGAGCGTTTCCAGGCTGAACACTGAAGCTTTCTTT	CAWSVSRLNTEAFF
TRBD2	-	TRBV9	TRBJ2-1	TGTGCCAGCAGCGAAGAGAAGCGGGAGTGGGACAATGAGCAGTTCTTC	CASSEEKREWDNEQFF
-	once	TRBV5-1	TRBJ2-1	TGCGCCAGCAGCTCGGGTCCAGCCTCCTCCTACAATGAGCAGTTCTTC	CASSSGPASSYNEQFF
TRBD1	-	TRBV24-1	TRBJ2-1	TGTGCCACCAGTGATTTTCGGACAGGGTTGGATCATGAGCAGTTCTTC	CATSDFRTGLDHEQFF
TRBD2	few	TRBV6-1	TRBJ2-5	TGTGCCAGCAGTGAATGGGGGGGATCGGGAGAGACCCAGTACTTC	CASSEWGGSGETQYF
-	-	TRBV9	TRBJ2-1	TGTGCCAGCAGCGTAGCTACTGGAGGAGAGCAGTTCTTC	CASSVATGGEQFF
TRBD1	-	TRBV27	TRBJ1-1	TGTGCCAGCAGTCCACTATCCGGGACAGGCTATGAAGCTTTCTTT	CASSPLSGTGYEAFF
TRBD1	-	TRBV2	TRBJ1-4	TGTGCCAGAACCGAAAGGACAGGAGGTCGCGAAAAACTGTTTTTT	CARTERTGGREKLFF
-	-	TRBV19	TRBJ1-5	TGTGCCAGTAGTAGCCTACAGTTGGCCAGAAATATCCTTGATCAGCCCCAGCATTTT	CASSSLQLARNILDQPQHF
TRBD1	-	TRBV28	TRBJ1-5	TGTGCCAGCAGTTCGGTGACAGGGGGCCAGTATGGCAATCAGCCCCAGCATTTT	CASSSVTGGQYGNQPQHF
-	-	TRBV19	TRBJ1-1	TGTGCCAGTAGCATCGATACAGAAAACACTGAAGCTTTCTTT	CASSIDTENTEAFF
-	-	TRBV7-9	TRBJ2-5	TGTGCCAGCAGCTTACCAGGGGCACCCCAAGAGACCCAGTACTTC	CASSLPGAPQETQYF
-	-	TRBV6-5	TRBJ1-3	TGTGCCAGCAGCCCGGACACCTACTCTGGAAACACCATATATTTT	CASSPDTYSGNTIYF
-	-	TRBV28	TRBJ1-4	TGTGCCAGCAGTCTATTGGGGGGGCGGTTGGGTCCTAATGAAAAACTGTTTTTT	CASSLLGGRLGPNEKLFF
-	once	TRBV6-5	TRBJ1-6	TGTGCCAGCAGCCGCGGACAAACCTATAATTCACCCCTCCACTTT	CASSRGQTYNSPLHF
TRBD2	-	TRBV7-8	TRBJ2-3	TGTGCCAGCAGCTTAGAGTTAGCGGGAGGCGTGGATACGCAGTATTTT	CASSLELAGGVDTQYF
-	-	TRBV7-9	TRBJ1-4	TGTGCCAGCAGCTTTGGGGGCATAACTGAAAAACTGTTTTTT	CASSFGGITEKLFF
-	-	TRBV30	TRBJ2-5	TGTGCCTGGAGTGCGCGGAGGGGGTGGGAGACCCAGTACTTC	CAWSARRGWETQYF
-	-	TRBV6-2/TRBV6-3	TRBJ1-1	TGTGCCAGCAGTTACGCCCCCATCGGACGTTCGGCAGCTTTCTTT	CASSYAPIGRSAAFF
TRBD1	-	TRBV27	TRBJ1-6	TGTGCCAGCAGTCCGACAGGGGAGGTGTCACCCCTCCACTTT	CASSPTGEVSPLHF
TRBD1	-	TRBV5-1	TRBJ2-5	TGCGCCAGCAGCTGGAGGGACAGGGGGCGTGTCACGGAGACCCAGTACTTC	CASSWRDRGRVTETQYF
-	-	TRBV6-2/TRBV6-3	TRBJ1-6	TGTGCCAGCAGTTACGACAGGCTAGATAATTCACCCCTCCACTTT	CASSYDRLDNSPLHF
-	-	TRBV18	TRBJ2-3	TGTGCCAGCTCACCTACGGACACAACAGATACGCAGTATTTT	CASSPTDTTDTQYF
-	-	TRBV28	TRBJ2-7	TGTGCCAGCAGTTTCTCCCGGCAGGCGAGACCCTACGAGCAGTACTTC	CASSFSRQARPYEQYF
-	-	TRBV27	TRBJ1-2	TGTGCCAGCAGTTTCCAAAGGGGGTCCGTCTATGGCTACACCTTC	CASSFQRGSVYGYTF
TRBD2	-	TRBV9	TRBJ2-3	TGTGCCAGCAGTGGGGAGGGAGATACGCAGTATTTT	CASSGEGDTQYF
-	-	TRBV30	TRBJ1-4	TGTGCCTGCCCCTTCCGGGACGGTCAAGAAAAACTGTTTTTT	CACPFRDGQEKLFF
-	few	TRBV6-4	TRBJ2-2	TGTGCCAGCAGTGTTGTGCAGGGATCGGACACCGGGGAGCTGTTTTTT	CASSVVQGSDTGELFF
-	-	TRBV6-1	TRBJ2-2	TGTGCCAGCAGTGAGATGGGGTCGTTCACCGGGGAGCTGTTTTTT	CASSEMGSFTGELFF
TRBD1	-	TRBV10-3	TRBJ1-1	TGTGCCATCAGTGAGGACAGGGAGAACACTGAAGCTTTCTTT	CAISEDRENTEAFF
-	-	TRBV28	TRBJ1-6	TGTGCCAGCAGTTCACCGGCGGGAGTGAATTCACCCCTCCACTTT	CASSSPAGVNSPLHF
-	-	TRBV6-1	TRBJ1-2	TGTGCCAGCAGTGAAGCGGGATTTGGTGGTGCTAACTATGGCTACACCTTC	CASSEAGFGGANYGYTF
TRBD2	once	TRBV11-3	TRBJ2-1	TGTGCCAGCAGCTTAGTTACTAGCGGGATTAATGAGCAGTTCTTC	CASSLVTSGINEQFF
-	-	TRBV7-9	TRBJ1-1	TGTGCCAGCAGCTCGGGACGGAACACTGAAGCTTTCTTT	CASSSGRNTEAFF
TRBD1	-	TRBV9	TRBJ2-5	TGTGCCAGCAGCGTAGGACAGGGCCAAGAGACCCAGTACTTC	CASSVGQGQETQYF
-	-	TRBV19	TRBJ1-1	TGTGCCAGTAGTATAGGCGATTCACGGCCTGAAGCTTTCTTT	CASSIGDSRPEAFF
-	-	TRBV19	TRBJ1-2	TGTGCCAGTAGAACTAATGGACAGCTCTATGGCTACACCTTC	CASRTNGQLYGYTF
TRBD1	-	TRBV29-1	TRBJ2-1	TGCAGCGTTTCTGACAGGGGCTACAATGAGCAGTTCTTC	CSVSDRGYNEQFF
TRBD1	-	TRBV4-1	TRBJ2-5	TGCGCCAGCAGTCCTGACAGGGAAGAGACCCAGTACTTC	CASSPDREETQYF
-	once	TRBV19	TRBJ1-1	TGTGCCAGTAGTAAGACAGGCATGAACACTGAAGCTTTCTTT	CASSKTGMNTEAFF
-	-	TRBV15	TRBJ1-6	TGTGCCACCAGCAGAGGGGGTAATTCACCCCTCCACTTT	CATSRGGNSPLHF
-	-	TRBV19	TRBJ1-5	TGTGCCAGTCTCGGCCAGGGCCCACGAGGCAATCAGCCCCAGCATTTT	CASLGQGPRGNQPQHF
-	-	TRBV20-1	TRBJ1-1	TGCAGTGCCAGTAGTTCACCGGCTGGGGGCGGCCTCATGAACACTGAAGCTTTCTTT	CSASSSPAGGGLMNTEAFF
-	-	TRBV6-2/TRBV6-3	TRBJ1-6	TGTGCCAGCAGTTACAAGACGGACGACTCTCCCAATTCACCCCTCCACTTT	CASSYKTDDSPNSPLHF
-	-	TRBV21-1	TRBJ1-1	TGTGCCAGCAGCAAACCCCGGCTCCCCAACGGAGCTTTCTTT	CASSKPRLPNGAFF
-	-	TRBV9	TRBJ2-2	TGTGCCAGCAGGACCGGGACACCGAACACCGGGGAGCTGTTTTTT	CASRTGTPNTGELFF
-	-	TRBV5-1	TRBJ2-5	TGCGCCAGCAGCTTCGGCACTGAGACCCAGTACTTC	CASSFGTETQYF
-	-	TRBV14	TRBJ2-7	TGTGCCAGCAGCTTGCCCTCTAGGGAGCAGTACTTC	CASSLPSREQYF
-	-	TRBV5-1	TRBJ1-1	TGCGCCAGCAGCTGGCGGGCCGGAAACACTGAAGCTTTCTTT	CASSWRAGNTEAFF